The 9 T cell receptor beta chains listed next were all sequenced from one sample in a study of blood T cell repertoires in COVID-19 (dated by TCRdb to between 2020 and 2021). To prepare the library, the immunoSEQ multiplex PCR assay was applied. Sourced from immuneACCESS, this table was stored by TCRdb with only in-frame sequences that have V and J called. A share of the clones is absent; for the studies checked, an unresolved V gene accounts for under half, and the remainder has no known explanation. Within this sample are around 87,000 clones, with about 80% of them counted one time only. Of the sample, 15% to 20% falls within the top ten clones. The sample taken for sequencing was peripheral blood. These receptors all stem from a human donor in a cohort sampled during active COVID-19.

The rearrangement links TRBV9 to TRBJ2-7, with 11 bases lining up with TRBD2. V gave up 1 base and J gave up 5 bases; unmatched junction bases: 2. The CDR3 covers 14 residues. The germline V gene encodes CDR1 SGDLS and CDR2 YYNGEE. The CDR3 loop is CASSVTSGSHEQYF. For the CDR3, the DNA is TGTGCCAGCAGCGTAACTAGCGGGAGCCACGAGCAGTACTTC. Variable domain in full (rest from reference TRBV9 and TRBJ2-7): DSGVTQTPKHLITATGQRVTLRCSPRSGDLSVYWYQQSLDQGLQFLIQYYNGEERAKGNILERFSAQQFPDLHSELNLSSLELGDSALYFCASSVTSGSHEQYFGPGTRLTVT.

The gene calls are TRBV4-1 and TRBJ2-5; D ambiguous. Per germline, CDR1 MGHRA and CDR2 YSYEKL. This CDR3 contains 12 residues. V lost 1 base, J lost 7 bases, and 7 bases lay in between. In DNA form, the CDR3 reads TGCGCCAGCAGCCAAGTAACCGGGACCCAGTACTTC. Translated: CASSQVTGTQYF.

This chain uses TRBV2 with TRBJ1-4; possibly TRBD1 for D (6 bases). This CDR3 has 15 amino acids. Germline V gives CDR1 SNHLY, CDR2 FYNNEI. V shed 6 bases and J shed 10 bases, with 21 bases lying between them. The CDR3 region is CASSTKGTKPGKLFF. The CDR3 DNA is TGTGCCAGCAGCACCAAGGGGACAAAGCCTGGAAAACTGTTTTTT.

A note on this clone: Different DNA sequences within this sample yield the same CDR3. V gene TRBV3-1 (or the pseudogene TRBV3-2) combines with J gene TRBJ1-5, with a tentative D call TRBD1 (5 bases). CDR3 size: 15 residues. Trimming cost V 0 bases and J 3 bases, with 9 bases left between them. The germline V gene has CDR1 LGHDT and CDR2 YNNKEL (reference sequence). The CDR3 loop reads CASSQDTRDNQPQHF. Here the CDR3 DNA reads TGTGCCAGCAGCCAAGATACCAGGGACAATCAGCCCCAGCATTTT.

This rearrangement joins TRBV12-3 or TRBV12-4 to TRBJ2-7; D may be TRBD1 (5 bases). Trimming removed 5 bases from V and 4 bases from J, with 9 bases in between. This CDR3 comprises 12 residues. The CDR3 protein is CASSPDSYEQYF. The DNA for the CDR3 is TGTGCCAGCAGTCCTGACAGTTACGAGCAGTACTTC.

The J gene is TRBJ1-1, the V gene TRBV19; 7 bases align to TRBD1. After removal of 3 bases from V and 3 bases from J, the junction contained 16 bases not matched to a gene. CDR3 length: 18 residues. Germline CDR1 is LNHDA and CDR2 is SQIVND (reference sequence). The chain's CDR3 is CASSMPTGKVAWDTEAFF. CDR3 DNA: TGTGCCAGTAGTATGCCGACAGGGAAGGTGGCATGGGACACTGAAGCTTTCTTT.

The chain recombines TRBV2 with TRBJ2-4; D unresolved. The CDR3 totals 15 residues. The ends were cut back, 5 bases at V and 2 bases at J, with 13 bases in the middle. Germline V gene lookup returns CDR1 SNHLY and CDR2 FYNNEI. The CDR3 region has the DNA TGTGCCAGCAGTCGAGAGAAGCCATCCAAAAACATTCAGTACTTC. Amino acid sequence: CASSREKPSKNIQYF.

This clone was detected once. The chain combines TRBV2 with TRBJ2-1; no definite D call. This CDR3 spans 14 amino acids. Trimming took off 7 bases at V and 6 bases at J, with 16 bases between the two ends. Looked up from germline, CDR1 is SNHLY and CDR2 is FYNNEI. The CDR3 region is CASTEWKAINEQFF. The DNA for the CDR3 is TGTGCCAGCACCGAATGGAAAGCGATCAATGAGCAGTTCTTC.

V gene TRBV6-5 combines with J gene TRBJ2-1; D gene unclear. CDR1 is MNHEY and CDR2 is SVGAGI in the germline V gene. V dropped 7 bases and J dropped 9 bases, with 16 bases sitting between them. This CDR3 comprises 13 residues. The CDR3 protein is CASKSSRSGEQFF. The CDR3 nucleotides are TGTGCCAGCAAAAGTTCACGATCCGGTGAGCAGTTCTTC.